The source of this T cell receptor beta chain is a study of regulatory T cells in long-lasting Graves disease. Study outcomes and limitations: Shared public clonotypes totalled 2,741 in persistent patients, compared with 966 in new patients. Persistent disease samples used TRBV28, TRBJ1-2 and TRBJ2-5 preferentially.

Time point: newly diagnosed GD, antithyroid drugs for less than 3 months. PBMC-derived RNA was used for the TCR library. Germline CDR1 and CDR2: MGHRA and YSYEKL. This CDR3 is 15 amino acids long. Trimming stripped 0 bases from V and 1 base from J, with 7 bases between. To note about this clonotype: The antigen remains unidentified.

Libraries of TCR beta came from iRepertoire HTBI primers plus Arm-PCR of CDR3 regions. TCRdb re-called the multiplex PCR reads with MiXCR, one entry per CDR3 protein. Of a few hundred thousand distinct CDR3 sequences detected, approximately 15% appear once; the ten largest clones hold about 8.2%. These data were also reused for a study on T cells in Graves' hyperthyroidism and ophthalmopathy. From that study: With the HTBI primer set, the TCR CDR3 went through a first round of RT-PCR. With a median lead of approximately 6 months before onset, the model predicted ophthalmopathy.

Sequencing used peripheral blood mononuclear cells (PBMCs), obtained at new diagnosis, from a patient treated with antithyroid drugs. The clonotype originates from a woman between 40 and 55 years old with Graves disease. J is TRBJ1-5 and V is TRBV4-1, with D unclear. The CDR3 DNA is TGCGCCAGCAGCCAAGAATACCAGAGCAATCAGCCCCAGCATTTT. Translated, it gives CASSQEYQSNQPQHF.